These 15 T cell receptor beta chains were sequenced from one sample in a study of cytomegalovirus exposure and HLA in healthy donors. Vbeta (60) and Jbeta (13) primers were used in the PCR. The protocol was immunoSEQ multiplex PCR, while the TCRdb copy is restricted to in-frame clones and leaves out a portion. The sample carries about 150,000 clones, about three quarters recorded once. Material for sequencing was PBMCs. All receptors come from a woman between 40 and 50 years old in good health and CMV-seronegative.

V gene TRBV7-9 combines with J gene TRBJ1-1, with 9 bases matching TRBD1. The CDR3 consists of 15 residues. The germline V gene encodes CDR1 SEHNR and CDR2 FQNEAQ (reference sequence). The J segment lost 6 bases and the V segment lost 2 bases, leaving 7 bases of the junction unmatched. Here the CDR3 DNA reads TGTGCCAGCAGCTTAAACACAGGGGGCGTCTCTGAAGCTTTCTTT. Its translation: CASSLNTGGVSEAFF.

CDR3 DNA sequence: TGTGCCATCAGTGCATTACAGGGGGCGCCCACTGAAGCTTTCTTT. Residues: CAISALQGAPTEAFF. This rearrangement joins TRBV10-3 to TRBJ1-1, with 9 positions matching TRBD1. This CDR3 is 15 amino acids long. CDR1 and CDR2 from the germline V gene are ENHRY and SYGVKD. After removal of 4 bases from V and 4 bases from J, the junction contained 7 bases not matched to a gene.

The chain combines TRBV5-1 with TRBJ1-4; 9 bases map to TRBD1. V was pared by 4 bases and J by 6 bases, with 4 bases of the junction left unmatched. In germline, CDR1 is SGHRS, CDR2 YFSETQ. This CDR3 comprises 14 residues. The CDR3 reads CASSMGQGDEKLFF. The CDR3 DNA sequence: TGCGCCAGCAGCATGGGACAGGGAGATGAAAAACTGTTTTTT.

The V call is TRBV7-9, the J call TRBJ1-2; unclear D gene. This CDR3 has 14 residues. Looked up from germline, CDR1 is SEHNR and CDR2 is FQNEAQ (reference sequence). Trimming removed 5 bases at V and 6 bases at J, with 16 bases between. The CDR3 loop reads CASSATGNQHGYTF. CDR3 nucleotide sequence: TGTGCCAGCAGCGCCACCGGGAACCAACATGGCTACACCTTC.

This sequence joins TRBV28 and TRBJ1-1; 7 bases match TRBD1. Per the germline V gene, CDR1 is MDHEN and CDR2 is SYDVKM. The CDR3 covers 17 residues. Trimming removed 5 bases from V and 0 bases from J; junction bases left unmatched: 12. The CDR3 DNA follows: TGTGCCAGCAGTCCAACTTCAGGGGGAAGCATGAACACTGAAGCTTTCTTT. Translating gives CASSPTSGGSMNTEAFF.

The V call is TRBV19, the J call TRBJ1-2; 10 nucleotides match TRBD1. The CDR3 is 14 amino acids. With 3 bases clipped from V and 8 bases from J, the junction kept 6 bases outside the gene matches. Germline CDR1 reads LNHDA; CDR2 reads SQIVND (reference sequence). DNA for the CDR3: TGTGCCAGTAGTATCGTTGGGACAGGGGTCGGCTACACCTTC. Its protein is CASSIVGTGVGYTF.

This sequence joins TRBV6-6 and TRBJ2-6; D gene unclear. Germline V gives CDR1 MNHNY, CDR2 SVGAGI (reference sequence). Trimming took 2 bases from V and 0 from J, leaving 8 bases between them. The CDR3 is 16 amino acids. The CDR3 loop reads CASSYGHNSGANVLTF. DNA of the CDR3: TGTGCCAGCAGTTACGGGCATAACTCTGGGGCCAACGTCCTGACTTTC.

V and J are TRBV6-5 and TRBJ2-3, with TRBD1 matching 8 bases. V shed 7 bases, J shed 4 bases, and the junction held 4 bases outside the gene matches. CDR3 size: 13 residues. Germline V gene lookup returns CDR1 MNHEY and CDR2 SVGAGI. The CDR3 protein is CASMWTGSDTQYF. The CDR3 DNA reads TGTGCCAGCATGTGGACAGGGTCAGATACGCAGTATTTT.

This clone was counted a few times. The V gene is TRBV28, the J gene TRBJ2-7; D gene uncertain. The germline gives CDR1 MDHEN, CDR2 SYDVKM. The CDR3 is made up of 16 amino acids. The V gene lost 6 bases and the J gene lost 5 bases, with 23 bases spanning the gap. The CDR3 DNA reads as TGTGCCAGCAGCGAAACCCCGATCGAGTATGGAGACGAGCAGTACTTC. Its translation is CASSETPIEYGDEQYF.

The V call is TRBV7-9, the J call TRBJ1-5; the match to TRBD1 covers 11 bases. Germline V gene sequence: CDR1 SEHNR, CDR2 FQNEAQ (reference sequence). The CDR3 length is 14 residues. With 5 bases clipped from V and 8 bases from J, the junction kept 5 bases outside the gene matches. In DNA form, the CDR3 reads TGTGCCAGCAGCCCGTGGACAGGGGGCAAGCCCCAGCATTTT. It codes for CASSPWTGGKPQHF.

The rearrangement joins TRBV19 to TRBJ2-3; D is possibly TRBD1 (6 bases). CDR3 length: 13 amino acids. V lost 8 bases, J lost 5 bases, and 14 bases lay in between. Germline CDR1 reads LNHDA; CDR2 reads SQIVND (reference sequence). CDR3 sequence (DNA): TGTGCCAGTCAACTTTCCAGGGGAGATACGCAGTATTTT. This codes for CASQLSRGDTQYF.

The CDR3 DNA sequence: TGCGCCAGCAGCCAAGATCCCGGGACAGGGAAGGTTTACCCTGAAGCTTTCTTT. As protein: CASSQDPGTGKVYPEAFF. The V gene is TRBV4-1, the J gene TRBJ1-1; TRBD1 matches 9 bases. Germline V gene sequence: CDR1 MGHRA, CDR2 YSYEKL. J gave up 6 bases and V 0 bases, and 14 bases lay outside the gene matches. The CDR3 has 18 amino acids.

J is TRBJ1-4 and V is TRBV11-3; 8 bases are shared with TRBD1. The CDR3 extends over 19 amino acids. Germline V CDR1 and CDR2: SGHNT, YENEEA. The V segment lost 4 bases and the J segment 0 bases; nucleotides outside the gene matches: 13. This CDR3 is CASSSGPLGQGTTNEKLFF. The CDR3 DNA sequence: TGTGCCAGCAGCTCAGGGCCCCTCGGACAGGGAACAACTAATGAAAAACTGTTTTTT.

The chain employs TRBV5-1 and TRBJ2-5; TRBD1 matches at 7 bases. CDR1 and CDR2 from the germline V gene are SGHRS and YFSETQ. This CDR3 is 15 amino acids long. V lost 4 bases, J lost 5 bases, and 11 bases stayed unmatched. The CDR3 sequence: CASSPEGGWWETQYF. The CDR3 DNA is TGCGCCAGCAGCCCGGAAGGGGGCTGGTGGGAGACCCAGTACTTC.

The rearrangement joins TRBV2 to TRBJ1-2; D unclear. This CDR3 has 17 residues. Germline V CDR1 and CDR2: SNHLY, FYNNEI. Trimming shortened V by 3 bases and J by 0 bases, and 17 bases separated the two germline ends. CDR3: CASSDGPSVAPNYGYTF. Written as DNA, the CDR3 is TGTGCCAGCAGTGATGGGCCTTCAGTGGCCCCTAACTATGGCTACACCTTC.